This T cell receptor beta chain was recorded in a study of OX40 agonist ivuxolimab in advanced cancers. Across the whole study: It was permissible to have had prior anti-PD-1, anti-PD-L1 or anti-CTLA-4 therapy, and more than 30% had some. Whole-study results and caveats: The CD4+ and CD8+ T cells in the blood had expanded clonally by week 6 at 0.1 to 3.0 mg/kg. Among patients with partial responses at 0.1-3.0 mg/kg, clonal expansion was among the lowest.

As to this clone: Its antigen is undetermined.

The CDR3 runs 13 residues. V lost 5 bases, J lost 10 bases, and 15 bases lay in between. Germline assignment: CDR1 SGHAT and CDR2 FQNNGV. The method was immunoSEQ multiplex PCR; TCRdb's version includes in-frame clones alone and lacks a portion of them. The sample has some 35,000 clones, under 85% seen once. This specimen was CD4+ or CD8+ T cells sorted from blood, taken in a trial of the OX40 agonist ivuxolimab. V is TRBV11-2 and J is TRBJ2-1; D perhaps matches TRBD2 (7 bases). The clonotype was recovered from an adult with an advanced solid tumor such as melanoma, head and neck, liver or kidney cancer. CDR3 DNA sequence: TGTGCCAGCAGCCCGTCGGGGGGCGGAGAGCAGTTCTTC. Protein: CASSPSGGGEQFF.